Listed below are T cell receptor beta chains from one sample, sequenced in a study of T cells in Graves' hyperthyroidism and ophthalmopathy. From the multiplex PCR reads, TCRdb called clonotypes with MiXCR, one entry per CDR3 protein. Among around 370,000 distinct CDR3 sequences listed, around 18% were seen once. Sequenced material: blood. These receptors all stem from a man younger than 35 with Graves' ophthalmopathy. The CDR3 runs from the conserved cysteine through the conserved F or W. A D gene is named only where the DNA matches it firmly. Size is omitted from some rows. Given values are once, few, many or a class for expanded clones.

v_call	j_call	d_call	clone_size	cdr3_aa	cdr3_nt
TRBV4-1	TRBJ2-7	TRBD1	NA	CASSQAGTGIPYEQYF	TGCGCCAGCAGCCAAGCCGGGACAGGCATCCCCTACGAGCAGTACTTC
TRBV4-1	TRBJ2-5	NA	few	CASSQDFDGDNLGETQYF	TGCGCCAGCAGCCAAGATTTTGACGGGGACAACCTGGGGGAGACCCAGTACTTC
TRBV20-1	TRBJ1-1	NA	few	CSARSGDTEAFF	TGCAGTGCTAGATCAGGGGACACTGAAGCTTTCTTT
TRBV12-3/TRBV12-4	TRBJ2-3	TRBD1	many	CASSSRQGSSTDTQYF	TGTGCCAGCAGTTCCCGACAGGGTTCAAGCACAGATACGCAGTATTTT
TRBV2	TRBJ1-2	TRBD1	NA	CASSAHRDRGDGYTF	TGTGCCAGCAGCGCCCACCGGGACAGGGGGGATGGCTACACCTTC
TRBV28	TRBJ2-5	TRBD2	few	CASSPPGTSGGGQETQYF	TGTGCCAGCAGTCCTCCCGGGACTAGCGGGGGGGGTCAGGAGACCCAGTACTTC
TRBV20-1	TRBJ2-3	NA	few	CSAPGRMGTDTQYF	TGCAGTGCTCCCGGGAGAATGGGCACAGATACGCAGTATTTT
TRBV28	TRBJ1-2	NA	many	CASRFTIYSGYTF	TGTGCCAGCAGATTCACCATTTACTCGGGCTACACCTTC
TRBV9	TRBJ1-3	NA	NA	CASSDAGNTIYF	TGTGCCAGCAGCGACGCTGGAAACACCATATATTTT
TRBV25-1	TRBJ1-1	TRBD1	few	CASSDGTGVALEAFF	TGTGCCAGCAGTGACGGGACAGGGGTCGCCCTTGAAGCTTTCTTT